A single sample gave rise to the 20 T cell receptor beta chains below, sequenced in a study of shared clonotypes between healthy human individuals. Using immunoSEQ multiplex PCR, the repertoire was profiled, and TCRdb retains in-frame clones only, with some absent. Of more than 2 million clones in the sample, 93% were seen once. CD8 cells classed as naive were CD45RO-negative and positively selected for CCR7, excluding terminally differentiated effector memory CD45RA+ cells. The sample taken for sequencing was naive CD8+ T cells from PBMCs. The receptors come from a man aged 18 to 30 in good health. Some clones in this sample may be carry-over from other donors' samples.

This clone was seen only once. The chain has TRBV28 and TRBJ2-7, with 11 bases identical to TRBD1. V lost 4 bases to trimming and J lost 6 bases; unmatched junction nucleotides: 5. Germline CDR1 is MDHEN and CDR2 is SYDVKM. This CDR3 is 14 amino acids long. CDR3 in DNA: TGTGCCAGCAGTTGGACAGGGGGCCAGGGCGAGCAGTACTTC. Translation gives CASSWTGGQGEQYF.

About this clone itself: The sample holds other DNA sequences that translate to the same CDR3. The chain combines TRBV9 with TRBJ2-2; D is uncertain. There are 14 residues in the CDR3. Germline CDR1 reads SGDLS; CDR2 reads YYNGEE. V was trimmed by 0 bases and J by 3 bases, leaving 6 bases between them. CDR3 nucleotides: TGTGCCAGCAGCGTAGGAGCAGACACCGGGGAGCTGTTTTTT. Translated, it gives CASSVGADTGELFF. Based on the CDR3 plus reference TRBV9 and TRBJ2-2, the full variable domain is DSGVTQTPKHLITATGQRVTLRCSPRSGDLSVYWYQQSLDQGLQFLIQYYNGEERAKGNILERFSAQQFPDLHSELNLSSLELGDSALYFCASSVGADTGELFFGEGSRLTVL.

The chain couples TRBV5-1 to TRBJ1-2; TRBD1 aligns across 7 bases. Germline CDR1 reads SGHRS; CDR2 reads YFSETQ. The CDR3 is 14 residues long. Trimming took 3 bases from V and 4 from J; bases not matched to a gene: 6. The CDR3 region has the DNA TGCGCCAGCAGCTCGACAGGGAATCTCTATGGCTACACCTTC. It codes for CASSSTGNLYGYTF.

V usage is TRBV6-1 and J usage is TRBJ2-1, with D perhaps matching TRBD1 or TRBD2 (5 bases each). The CDR3 is 13 amino acids. Germline lookup yields CDR1 MNHNS and CDR2 SASEGT. V was shortened by 6 bases and J by 7 bases, with 13 bases between the two germline ends. The CDR3 DNA is TGTGCCAGCAGCCCCAGGTGGGGGAATGAGCAGTTCTTC. Translation gives CASSPRWGNEQFF.

This clone was seen just once. The chain couples TRBV7-6 to TRBJ2-2; D ambiguous. CDR3 length: 15 residues. Trimming cost V 0 bases and J 8 bases, with 13 bases left between them. In germline, CDR1 is SGHVS, CDR2 FNYEAQ. In DNA form, the CDR3 reads TGTGCCAGCAGCTTAGCATGGGGTGCAGTTGGGGAGCTGTTTTTT. Encoded protein: CASSLAWGAVGELFF.

Turning to this clone: The same CDR3 can be traced to other DNA sequences in this sample. The V and J genes are TRBV27 and TRBJ1-5, with D hard to call. The germline V gene encodes CDR1 MNHEY and CDR2 SMNVEV (reference sequence). V was shortened by 0 bases and J by 1 base, with 1 base between the two germline ends. CDR3 length equals 13 residues. The CDR3 sequence: CASSLSSNQPQHF. The CDR3 nucleotides read TGTGCCAGCAGTTTATCGAGCAATCAGCCCCAGCATTTT.

The chain combines TRBV29-1 with TRBJ2-1; 7 nucleotides line up with TRBD2. The trim removed 2 bases at V and 4 bases at J, leaving 5 bases unmatched. There are 14 residues in the CDR3. Germline V CDR1 and CDR2: SQVTM, ANQGSEA. The CDR3 DNA sequence: TGCAGCGTTGAACATTGGACTAGTTACAATGAGCAGTTCTTC. This encodes CSVEHWTSYNEQFF.

The V call is TRBV18, the J call TRBJ1-4, with TRBD1 as a possible D gene (5 bases). The germline V and J ends were trimmed by 3 bases and 4 bases, with 12 bases remaining between them. Germline V CDR1 and CDR2: KGHSH, LQKENI. This CDR3 spans 15 amino acids. CDR3 DNA sequence: TGTGCCAGCTCACCCCCCGGGACCGATAATGAAAAACTGTTTTTT. It translates to CASSPPGTDNEKLFF. Full variable domain (outside the CDR3, taken from reference TRBV18 and TRBJ1-4): NAGVMQNPRHLVRRRGQEARLRCSPMKGHSHVYWYRQLPEEGLKFMVYLQKENIIDESGMPKERFSAEFPKEGPSILRIQQVVRGDSAAYFCASSPPGTDNEKLFFGSGTQLSVL.

Here the CDR3 reads CASGPGHIYEQYF. Here the CDR3 DNA reads TGTGCCAGCGGACCGGGACACATTTACGAGCAGTACTTC. The chain uses TRBV19 and TRBJ2-7; D perhaps matches TRBD1 (6 bases). V was clipped by 9 bases and J by 4 bases, with 16 bases between them. The CDR3 contains 13 residues. Germline lookup yields CDR1 LNHDA and CDR2 SQIVND (reference sequence). Drawing the rest from reference TRBV19 and TRBJ2-7, the complete variable domain is DGGITQSPKYLFRKEGQNVTLSCEQNLNHDAMYWYRQDPGQGLRLIYYSQIVNDFQKGDIAEGYSVSREKKESFPLTVTSAQKNPTAFYLCASGPGHIYEQYFGPGTRLTVT.

The chain couples TRBV5-5 to TRBJ1-1, with D tentatively TRBD1 (5 bases). The CDR3 has 14 residues. Deletions cut 0 bases from V and 3 bases from J, with 9 bases between. The germline CDR1 and CDR2 sequences are SGHKS and YYEKEE (reference sequence). CDR3 in amino acids: CASSLDRTHTEAFF. CDR3 DNA sequence: TGTGCCAGCAGCTTGGACAGGACGCACACTGAAGCTTTCTTT.

The chain carries TRBV7-9 and TRBJ2-7; D perhaps matches TRBD1 (5 bases). This CDR3 is built from 14 residues. V lost 7 bases to trimming and J lost 1 base, with 14 bases between them. CDR1 and CDR2 (germline): SEHNR, FQNEAQ (reference sequence). CDR3 in amino acids: CASTGVGESYEQYF. Written as DNA, the CDR3 is TGTGCCAGCACTGGCGTAGGGGAATCCTACGAGCAGTACTTC.

The chain has TRBV7-8 and TRBJ1-2, with D possibly TRBD1 on 5 matching bases. The length of the CDR3 is 16 residues. Per the germline V gene, CDR1 is SGHVS and CDR2 is FQNEAQ. Between the trimmed V and J ends, which lost 3 bases and 8 bases, there was a span of 22 bases. As DNA, the CDR3 is TGTGCCAGCAGCTTTGAACCGTCGGTCGGGACTGGAGGCTACACCTTC. The encoded protein is CASSFEPSVGTGGYTF.

The chain combines TRBV7-9 with TRBJ1-1; D is undetermined. The germline CDR1 and CDR2 sequences are SEHNR and FQNEAQ (reference sequence). Trimming removed 1 base from V and 7 bases from J, with 10 bases in between. The CDR3 loop spans 13 amino acids. The CDR3 spells CASSLGLQLEAFF. The CDR3 DNA follows: TGTGCCAGCAGCTTAGGTCTCCAGCTTGAAGCTTTCTTT.

The V call is TRBV6-1, the J call TRBJ1-5; TRBD1 matches at 8 bases. CDR3 length equals 18 residues. Germline lookup yields CDR1 MNHNS and CDR2 SASEGT. J lost 0 bases, V lost 4 bases, and 11 bases had no gene match. The CDR3 is CASSGQGAAKYSNQPQHF. The CDR3 DNA reads TGTGCCAGCAGTGGGCAGGGGGCCGCTAAGTATAGCAATCAGCCCCAGCATTTT.

The V gene is TRBV5-4, the J gene TRBJ2-7, with TRBD2 matching over 8 bases. Germline values: CDR1 SGHNT, CDR2 YYREEE (reference sequence). V lost 4 bases, J lost 2 bases, and 8 bases stayed unmatched. CDR3 length equals 15 residues. CDR3 region: CASSPGAGGAYEQYF. As DNA, the CDR3 is TGTGCCAGCAGCCCTGGGGCGGGAGGCGCCTACGAGCAGTACTTC.

The rearrangement links TRBV15 to TRBJ2-4; tentatively, D is TRBD2 (6 bases). There are 14 residues in the CDR3. With 3 bases removed from V and 6 bases from J, the gap between germline ends came to 12 bases. Germline CDR1 and CDR2: LNHNV and YYDKDF (reference sequence). In nucleotides, the CDR3 is TGTGCCACCAGCAGCACGCGGGGCCCAAACATTCAGTACTTC. Its protein is CATSSTRGPNIQYF. The variable domain in full, with the rest retrieved from reference TRBV15 and TRBJ2-4, is DAMVIQNPRYQVTQFGKPVTLSCSQTLNHNVMYWYQQKSSQAPKLLFHYYDKDFNNEADTPDNFQSRRPNTSFCFLDIRSPGLGDTAMYLCATSSTRGPNIQYFGAGTRLSVL.

The chain links TRBV28 to TRBJ2-5, with 9 positions matching TRBD1. Losses at the gene ends were 6 bases for V and 7 bases for J; bases not matched to a gene: 9. CDR3 length: 14 residues. Looked up from germline, CDR1 is MDHEN and CDR2 is SYDVKM. In DNA, the CDR3 is TGTGCCAGCAGAGCAACAGGGGGCGGAGGGACCCAGTACTTC. As protein: CASRATGGGGTQYF.

The chain uses TRBV19 and TRBJ1-1; 10 bases match TRBD1. V lost 1 base to trimming and J lost 7 bases; unmatched junction nucleotides: 3. Germline CDR1 and CDR2: LNHDA and SQIVND (reference sequence). The CDR3 totals 14 residues. CDR3 sequence reads: CASSIGGTGVEAFF. CDR3 bases: TGTGCCAGTAGTATAGGTGGGACAGGGGTTGAAGCTTTCTTT.

This chain links TRBV27 with TRBJ1-2; tentatively, D is TRBD1 (6 bases). The CDR3 totals 16 residues. CDR1 and CDR2 from the germline V gene are MNHEY and SMNVEV (reference sequence). V was pared by 2 bases and J by 2 bases, with 15 bases between. The chain's CDR3 is CASSLGQGIANYGYTF. The DNA of the CDR3 is TGTGCCAGCAGTTTAGGGCAGGGGATTGCGAACTATGGCTACACCTTC.

The J gene is TRBJ2-1, the V gene TRBV10-1, with 13 bases identical to TRBD2. Germline assignment: CDR1 WNHNN and CDR2 SYGVQD (reference sequence). The length of the CDR3 is 17 residues. V lost 6 bases, J lost 4 bases, and 9 bases stayed unmatched. The CDR3 here is CASSDGGLAGPYNEQFF. The CDR3 nucleotides are TGCGCCAGCAGCGACGGGGGACTAGCGGGACCATACAATGAGCAGTTCTTC.